Each of the 13 T cell receptor beta chains below was sequenced from the same sample in a study of spatial heterogeneity in lung cancer. TCRdb re-derived calls from the 5' RACE reads in MiXCR, one entry per CDR3 protein. The sample consists of more than 650 distinct CDR3 sequences, approximately 15% of them appearing once. Which antigens these TCRs recognize remains unknown. Indicated time point: sample taken at primary tumor resection. Study findings and constraints: Intratumoral expanded alpha and beta TCR counts were found to track tumor mutation counts.

This specimen was lung tumor tissue, taken at surgery. The receptors originated from a male donor with early-stage non-small cell lung cancer.

This clonotype was seen a handful of times. The chain uses TRBV28 and TRBJ1-1, with D possibly matching TRBD1 (6 bases). V lost 2 bases and J lost 5, with 12 bases in between. The CDR3 length is 14 residues. The V gene's germline CDR1 is MDHEN and CDR2 SYDVKM. CDR3 protein: CASSLGGGRTEAFF. The CDR3 DNA sequence: TGTGCCAGCAGTTTAGGGGGCGGGCGGACTGAAGCTTTCTTT.

Sample share makes this clonotype large (0.1 to 1%). The CDR3 is CATSDLTGREQFF. As DNA, the CDR3 is TGTGCCACCAGTGATCTAACAGGGCGTGAGCAGTTCTTC. This chain connects TRBV24-1 to TRBJ2-1; weak D call: TRBD1 (6 bases). The CDR3 covers 13 residues. The V gene's germline CDR1 is KGHDR and CDR2 SFDVKD. The V end was cut by 3 bases, the J end by 9 bases, with 11 bases between.

The genes are TRBV6-1 and TRBJ2-3, with 11 bases that match TRBD2. The CDR3 has 15 amino acids. The germline V gene encodes CDR1 MNHNS and CDR2 SASEGT. J lost 0 bases, V lost 6 bases, and 2 bases had no gene match. The chain's CDR3 is CASRGLAASTDTQYF. CDR3 bases: TGTGCCAGCAGGGGACTAGCGGCCAGCACAGATACGCAGTATTTT.

The chain couples TRBV7-2 to TRBJ1-5; no reliable D call. Germline values: CDR1 SGHTA, CDR2 FQGNSA. This CDR3 region has 12 residues. V was pared by 5 bases and J by 6 bases, with 8 bases between. Written as DNA, the CDR3 is TGTGCCAGCAGCCCACCTGGTCAGCCCCAGCATTTT. This encodes CASSPPGQPQHF.

The rearrangement links TRBV7-9 to TRBJ2-6; possible D gene TRBD1, 6 bases. With 3 bases removed from V and 4 bases from J, the gap between germline ends came to 10 bases. This CDR3 contains 15 residues. Germline values: CDR1 SEHNR, CDR2 FQNEAQ (reference sequence). The CDR3 spells CASSFGQSGANVLTF. The DNA for the CDR3 is TGTGCCAGCAGCTTTGGACAGTCCGGGGCCAACGTCCTGACTTTC.

This clonotype is medium-sized (0.01 to 0.1%) in the sample. The gene calls are TRBV6-2 or TRBV6-3 and TRBJ2-7; D is unclear. Germline assignment: CDR1 MNHEY and CDR2 SVGEGT. The CDR3 spans 15 residues. V was clipped by 5 bases and J by 0 bases, with 14 bases between them. CDR3 coding DNA: TGTGCCAGCAGTGAGTTACGTCCTAACTCCTACGAGCAGTACTTC. Its protein is CASSELRPNSYEQYF.

In this sample, this clonotype is large. This chain joins TRBV5-4 and TRBJ2-2, with 14 nucleotides matching TRBD2. Germline V gene sequence: CDR1 SGHNT, CDR2 YYREEE (reference sequence). J gave up 7 bases and V 4 bases, and 3 bases lay outside the gene matches. The CDR3 extends over 15 amino acids. CDR3 residues: CASSPGTSGSGELFF. For the CDR3, the DNA is TGTGCCAGCAGCCCGGGGACTAGCGGGAGCGGGGAGCTGTTTTTT.

This clonotype was detected once. The chain links TRBV29-1 to TRBJ2-1, with a tentative D call TRBD2 (5 bases). Trimming stripped 7 bases from V and 1 base from J, with 8 bases between. Germline V gene sequence: CDR1 SQVTM, CDR2 ANQGSEA. This CDR3 contains 12 residues. Here the CDR3 reads CSAGISYNEQFF. The CDR3, as DNA: TGCAGCGCGGGGATTTCCTACAATGAGCAGTTCTTC.

This clonotype occurred a few times. This chain links TRBV20-1 with TRBJ2-3; no clear D. The CDR3 is 16 residues long. Between the trimmed V and J ends, which lost 5 bases and 0 bases, there was a span of 18 bases. Germline CDR1 is DFQATT and CDR2 is SNEGSKA (reference sequence). The CDR3 spells CSAPLHRTTSTDTQYF. The CDR3 DNA follows: TGCAGTGCTCCCCTCCACAGAACAACTAGCACAGATACGCAGTATTTT.

The chain is built from TRBV7-2 and TRBJ2-3; the D gene could be TRBD1 or TRBD2 (6 bases each). CDR1 and CDR2 from the germline V gene are SGHTA and FQGNSA. The CDR3 is made up of 14 amino acids. Between the trimmed V and J ends, which lost 3 bases and 3 bases, there was a span of 10 bases. CDR3 loop: CASSFGGGTDTQYF. DNA for the CDR3: TGTGCCAGCAGCTTTGGAGGGGGGACAGATACGCAGTATTTT.

This clonotype is categorized as medium-sized. J is TRBJ2-3 and V is TRBV7-9, with D tentatively TRBD1 (7 bases). CDR1 and CDR2 (germline): SEHNR, FQNEAQ (reference sequence). V was clipped by 8 bases and J by 5 bases, with 23 bases between them. The CDR3 has 16 residues. The DNA for the CDR3 is TGTGCCAGCGGGTCCGCGGGACAGAGAAACCAAGATACGCAGTATTTT. It yields the protein CASGSAGQRNQDTQYF.

The CDR3 nucleotides are TGTGCCAGCTCACCAACGGGTTTCACTGAAGCTTTCTTT. It specifies CASSPTGFTEAFF. The chain employs TRBV18 and TRBJ1-1; D remains unclear. The germline CDR1 and CDR2 sequences are KGHSH and LQKENI. The ends were cut back, 2 bases at V and 4 bases at J, with 8 bases in the middle. The length of the CDR3 is 13 residues.

This clonotype was seen more than once but under ten times. V gene TRBV7-2 combines with J gene TRBJ2-7, with TRBD2 matching over 10 bases. The CDR3 loop spans 16 amino acids. The germline gives CDR1 SGHTA, CDR2 FQGNSA. V lost 5 bases to trimming and J lost 3 bases; unmatched junction nucleotides: 10. The chain's CDR3 is CASSLSLAGADYEQYF. The DNA for the CDR3 is TGTGCCAGCAGCCTTAGTCTAGCGGGGGCTGACTACGAGCAGTACTTC.